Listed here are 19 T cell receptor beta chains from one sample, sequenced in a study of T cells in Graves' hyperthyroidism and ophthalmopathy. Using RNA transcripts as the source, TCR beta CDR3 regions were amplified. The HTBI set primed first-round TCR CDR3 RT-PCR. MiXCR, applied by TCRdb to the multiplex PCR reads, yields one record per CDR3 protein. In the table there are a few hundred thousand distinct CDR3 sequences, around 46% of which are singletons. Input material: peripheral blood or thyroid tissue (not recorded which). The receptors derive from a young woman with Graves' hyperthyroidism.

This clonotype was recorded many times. The CDR3 loop is CASSDTQGTSYEQYF. In DNA, the CDR3 is TGTGCCAGCAGTGATACTCAGGGGACCTCCTACGAGCAGTACTTC. The chain uses TRBV6-1 and TRBJ2-7; perhaps TRBD1 as D (6 bases). Germline V gene sequence: CDR1 MNHNS, CDR2 SASEGT. There are 15 residues in the CDR3. V was pared by 3 bases and J by 0 bases, with 12 bases between.

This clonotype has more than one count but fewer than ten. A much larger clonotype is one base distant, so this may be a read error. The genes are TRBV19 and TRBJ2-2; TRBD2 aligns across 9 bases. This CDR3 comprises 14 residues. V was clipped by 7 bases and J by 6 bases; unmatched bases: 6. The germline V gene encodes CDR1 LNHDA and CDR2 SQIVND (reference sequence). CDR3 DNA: TGTGCCAGTACTCTAGGCGGGAGGGCCGGGGAGCTGTTTTTT. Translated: CASTLGGRAGELFF.

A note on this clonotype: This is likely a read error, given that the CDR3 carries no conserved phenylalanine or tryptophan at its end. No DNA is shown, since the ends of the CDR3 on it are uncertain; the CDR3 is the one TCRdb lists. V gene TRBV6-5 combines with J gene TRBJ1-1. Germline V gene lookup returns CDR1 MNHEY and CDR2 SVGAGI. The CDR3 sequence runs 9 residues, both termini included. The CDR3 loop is CASTTGPTS.

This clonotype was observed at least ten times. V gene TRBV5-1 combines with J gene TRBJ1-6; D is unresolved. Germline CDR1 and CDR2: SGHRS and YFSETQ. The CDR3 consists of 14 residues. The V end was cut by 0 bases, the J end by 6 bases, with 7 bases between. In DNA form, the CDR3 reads TGCGCCAGCAGCTTGGGTCTGGGTAATTCACCCCTCCACTTT. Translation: CASSLGLGNSPLHF.

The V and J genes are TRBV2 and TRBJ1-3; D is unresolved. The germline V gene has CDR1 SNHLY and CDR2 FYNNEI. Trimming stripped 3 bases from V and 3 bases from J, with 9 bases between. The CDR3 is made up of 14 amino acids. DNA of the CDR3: TGTGCCAGCAGTGAGGACGGCTATGGAAACACCATATATTTT. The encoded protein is CASSEDGYGNTIYF.

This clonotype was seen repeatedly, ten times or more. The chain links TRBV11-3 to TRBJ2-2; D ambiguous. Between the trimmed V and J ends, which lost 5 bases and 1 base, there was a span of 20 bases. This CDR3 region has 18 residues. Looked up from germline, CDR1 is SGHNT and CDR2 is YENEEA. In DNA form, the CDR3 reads TGTGCCAGCAGCCCCAGTTCTATAGGTGGGGAGAACACCGGGGAGCTGTTTTTT. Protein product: CASSPSSIGGENTGELFF.

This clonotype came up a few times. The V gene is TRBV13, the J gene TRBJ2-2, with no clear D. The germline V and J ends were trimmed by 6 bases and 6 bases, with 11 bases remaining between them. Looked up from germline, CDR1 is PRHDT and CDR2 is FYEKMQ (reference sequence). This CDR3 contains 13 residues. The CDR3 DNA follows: TGTGCCAGCAGTTACGGTACAGCCGGGGAGCTGTTTTTT. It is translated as CASSYGTAGELFF.

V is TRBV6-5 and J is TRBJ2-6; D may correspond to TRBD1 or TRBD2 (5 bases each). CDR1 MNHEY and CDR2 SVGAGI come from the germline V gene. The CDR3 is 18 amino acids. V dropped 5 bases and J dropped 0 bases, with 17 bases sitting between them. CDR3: CASSLTGTVFSGANVLTF. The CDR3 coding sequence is TGTGCCAGCAGTCTCACCGGGACGGTCTTCTCTGGGGCCAACGTCCTGACTTTC.

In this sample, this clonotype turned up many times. The CDR3 DNA sequence: TGCAGCGTAGCGAGGGACAGTAGCAATCAGCCCCAGCATTTT. Translating gives CSVARDSSNQPQHF. J is TRBJ1-5 and V is TRBV29-1; TRBD1 matches 7 bases. The CDR3 consists of 14 residues. CDR1 and CDR2 (germline): SQVTM, ANQGSEA. Losses at the gene ends were 6 bases for V and 0 bases for J; bases not matched to a gene: 5.

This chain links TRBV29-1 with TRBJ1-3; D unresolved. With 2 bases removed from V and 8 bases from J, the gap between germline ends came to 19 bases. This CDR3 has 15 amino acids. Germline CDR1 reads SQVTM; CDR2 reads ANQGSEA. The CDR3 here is CSVEHSTNYGYTIYF. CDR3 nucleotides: TGCAGCGTTGAACACAGTACTAACTATGGCTACACCATATATTTT.

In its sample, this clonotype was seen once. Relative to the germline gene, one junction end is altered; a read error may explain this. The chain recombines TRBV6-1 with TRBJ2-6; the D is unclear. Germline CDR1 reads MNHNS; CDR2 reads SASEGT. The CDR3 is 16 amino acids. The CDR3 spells CASSPPGSSGVNVLTF. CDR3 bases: TGTGCCAGCTCACCCCCGGGCTCCTCTGGGGTCAACGTCCTGACTTTC.

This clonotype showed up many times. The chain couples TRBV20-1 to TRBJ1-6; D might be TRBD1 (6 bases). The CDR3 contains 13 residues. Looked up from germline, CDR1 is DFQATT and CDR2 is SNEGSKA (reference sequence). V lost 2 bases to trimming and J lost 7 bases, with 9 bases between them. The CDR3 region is CSARQGPNSPLHF. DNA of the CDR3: TGCAGTGCTAGACAGGGGCCAAATTCACCCCTCCACTTT.

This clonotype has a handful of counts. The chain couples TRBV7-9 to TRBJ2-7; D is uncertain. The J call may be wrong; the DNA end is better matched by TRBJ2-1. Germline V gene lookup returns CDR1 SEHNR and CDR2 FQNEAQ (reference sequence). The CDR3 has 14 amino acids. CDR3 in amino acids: CASSLSFGQNEQFF. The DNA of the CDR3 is TGTGCCAGCAGCTTAAGTTTTGGTCAGAATGAGCAGTTCTTC.

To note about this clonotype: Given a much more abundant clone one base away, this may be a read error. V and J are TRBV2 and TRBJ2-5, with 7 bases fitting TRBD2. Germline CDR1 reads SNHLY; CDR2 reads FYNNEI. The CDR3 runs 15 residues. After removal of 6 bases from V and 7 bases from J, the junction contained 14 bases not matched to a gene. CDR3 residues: CASRPRDYNRGTQYF. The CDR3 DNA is TGTGCCAGCAGGCCCCGGGACTACAACCGGGGGACCCAGTACTTC.

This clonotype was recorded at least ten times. CDR3 amino acids: CASSVLETDTQYF. The CDR3 nucleotides read TGTGCCAGCAGCGTGTTAGAGACAGATACGCAGTATTTT. The chain employs TRBV9 and TRBJ2-3; D is uncertain. V lost 2 bases and J 3 bases, leaving 7 bases between the germline ends. Germline V gene sequence: CDR1 SGDLS, CDR2 YYNGEE. This CDR3 contains 13 residues.

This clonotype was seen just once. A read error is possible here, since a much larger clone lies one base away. CDR3 DNA: TGTGCCAGCAGCTTGGCCACAGGAGCGGTTAATGAAGAACTGTTTTTT. Protein product: CASSLATGAVNEELFF. The J gene is TRBJ1-4, the V gene TRBV7-2; D possibly corresponds to TRBD1 (5 bases). Looked up from germline, CDR1 is SGHTA and CDR2 is FQGNSA. The CDR3 is 16 amino acids. The full variable domain, with the rest looked up from reference TRBV7-2 and TRBJ1-4, is GAGVSQSPSNKVTEKGKDVELRCDPISGHTALYWYRQSLGQGLEFLIYFQGNSAPDKSGLPSDRFSAERTGGSVSTLTIQRTQQEDSAVYLCASSLATGAVNEELFFGSGTQLSVL.

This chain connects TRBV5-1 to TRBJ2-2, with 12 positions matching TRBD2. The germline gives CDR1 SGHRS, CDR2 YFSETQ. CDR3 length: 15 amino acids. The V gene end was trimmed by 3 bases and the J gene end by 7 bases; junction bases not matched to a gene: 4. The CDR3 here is CASSSSGRAVGELFF. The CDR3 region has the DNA TGCGCCAGCAGCTCTAGCGGGAGGGCCGTCGGGGAGCTGTTTTTT.

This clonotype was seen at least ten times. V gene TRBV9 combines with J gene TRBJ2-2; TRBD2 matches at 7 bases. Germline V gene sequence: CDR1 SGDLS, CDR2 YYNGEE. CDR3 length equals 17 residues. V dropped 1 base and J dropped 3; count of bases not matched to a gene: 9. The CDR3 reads CASSVRQAGRDTGELFF. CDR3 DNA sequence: TGTGCCAGCAGCGTACGCCAGGCGGGGAGGGACACCGGGGAGCTGTTTTTT.

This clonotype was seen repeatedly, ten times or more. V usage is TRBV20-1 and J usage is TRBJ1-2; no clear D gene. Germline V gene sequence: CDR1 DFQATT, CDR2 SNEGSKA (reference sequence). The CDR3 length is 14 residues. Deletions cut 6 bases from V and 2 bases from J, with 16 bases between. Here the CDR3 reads CSAPQEAMNYGYTF. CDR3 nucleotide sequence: TGCAGTGCCCCCCAGGAAGCTATGAACTATGGCTACACCTTC.